This is a list of T cell receptor beta chains from one sample in a study of beta chain features in type 1 diabetes. The method was immunoSEQ multiplex PCR; TCRdb's version includes in-frame clones alone and lacks a portion of them. This sample carries hundreds of thousands of clones, approximately 10% of them seen once, and the ten largest clones take about 0.018%. The material sequenced was naive CD4+ T cells from blood. These receptors were taken from a man younger than 40 with type 1 diabetes. Both conserved end residues are part of each CDR3. The D gene is left open where the match is weak. Rows give clone size only sometimes, using once, few, many, or a class for an expanded clone.

cdr3_nt,cdr3_aa,clone_size,v_call,d_call,j_call,cdr3_length
TGTGCCAGCAGCCTACGGACGGAGGGCTATGGCTACACCTTC,CASSLRTEGYGYTF,NA,TRBV11-2,NA,TRBJ1-2,14
TGTGCCAGTAGTATCTCAGGGGGCAATCAGCCCCAGCATTTT,CASSISGGNQPQHF,NA,TRBV19,NA,TRBJ1-5,14
TGTGCCAGCAGCCCTAGCGGGATGGGCCCCGAATCCTACAATGAGCAGTTCTTC,CASSPSGMGPESYNEQFF,few,TRBV2,TRBD2,TRBJ2-1,18
TGTGCCAGTAGTATAGGGGGGCAGGGCAGACAGCCCCAGCATTTT,CASSIGGQGRQPQHF,few,TRBV19,NA,TRBJ1-5,15
TGTGCCAGCACTCAATTGGGAGGGACCCAGTACTTC,CASTQLGGTQYF,few,TRBV2,NA,TRBJ2-5,12
TGTGCCAGCAGCTTTCCGGGACAGGGAAAAACTGAAGCTTTCTTT,CASSFPGQGKTEAFF,NA,TRBV7-9,TRBD1,TRBJ1-1,15
TGTGCCAGTAGACGGGACAGGGGGTTCTACAATGAGCAGTTCTTC,CASRRDRGFYNEQFF,NA,TRBV19,TRBD1,TRBJ2-1,15
TGTGCCAGCTCCGCTCAGGGGCTAACCAACACAGATACGCAGTATTTT,CASSAQGLTNTDTQYF,few,TRBV6-4,NA,TRBJ2-3,16
TGTGCCAGCAGCCCCGGGACAGCCTCTTACTACGAGCAGTACTTC,CASSPGTASYYEQYF,few,TRBV7-3,TRBD1,TRBJ2-7,15
TGTGCCTGGAGTGAGCAGGGTAGTGGCTACACCTTC,CAWSEQGSGYTF,NA,TRBV30,NA,TRBJ1-2,12
TGTGCCAGCAGTGCCAACAGGGGAAAACTGTTTTTT,CASSANRGKLFF,few,TRBV2,TRBD1,TRBJ1-4,12
TGCGCCAGCAGCCACGACGTTACACGGGATTCACCCCTCCACTTT,CASSHDVTRDSPLHF,NA,TRBV4-3,NA,TRBJ1-6,15
TGTGCCAGCAGCGAGGGACAGGGTAATCAGCCCCAGCATTTT,CASSEGQGNQPQHF,few,TRBV28,TRBD1,TRBJ1-5,14
TGCAGTGCTAGAGATATGCGCGGCTACACCTTC,CSARDMRGYTF,NA,TRBV20-1,NA,TRBJ1-2,11
TGCGCCAGCAGCCTTACGGACAGTTACAATGAGCAGTTCTTC,CASSLTDSYNEQFF,once,TRBV4-1,NA,TRBJ2-1,14
TGTGCCAGCTCACCCGGGTCCCAAGAGACCCAGTACTTC,CASSPGSQETQYF,NA,TRBV18,NA,TRBJ2-5,13
TGCGCCAGCAGCTTGGCCGTCTCCTACAATGAGCAGTTCTTC,CASSLAVSYNEQFF,NA,TRBV5-1,NA,TRBJ2-1,14
TGTGCCAGCAGCGCCGGGACTAGCGGGGGGGTAGATACGCAGTATTTT,CASSAGTSGGVDTQYF,few,TRBV9,TRBD2,TRBJ2-3,16
TGTGCCTGGAGTGGCGGTGGGAGATCTTTTGGTTCACCCCTCCACTTT,CAWSGGGRSFGSPLHF,few,TRBV30,NA,TRBJ1-6,16
TGTGCCAGCAGTTACTCGAGGGAGGAAGCTTTCTTT,CASSYSREEAFF,NA,TRBV6-6,NA,TRBJ1-1,12
TGTGCCAGCAGCGCTGGGACAGCGTATGGCTACACCTTC,CASSAGTAYGYTF,NA,TRBV7-9,TRBD1,TRBJ1-2,13
TGTGCCAGCAGCCTAATGAACACTGAAGCTTTCTTT,CASSLMNTEAFF,few,TRBV28,NA,TRBJ1-1,12
TGTGCCAGCAGCCCACAGTACAATGAGCAGTTCTTC,CASSPQYNEQFF,few,TRBV5-5,NA,TRBJ2-1,12
TGTGCCAGCAGTTTATCGGACAGTCCCAGCTCCTACGAGCAGTACTTC,CASSLSDSPSSYEQYF,few,TRBV27,NA,TRBJ2-7,16
TGTGCCAGCAGCTACAGGGAGACCCAGTACTTC,CASSYRETQYF,few,TRBV5-4,NA,TRBJ2-5,11
TGTGCCAGCAGCTTAAGGGGGGGAGAATCCTACGAGCAGTACTTC,CASSLRGGESYEQYF,NA,TRBV7-2,NA,TRBJ2-7,15
TGTGCCAGCAGCCTAATAAACACCGGGGAGCTGTTTTTT,CASSLINTGELFF,NA,TRBV7-3,NA,TRBJ2-2,13
TGCAGCGTTGACAGCGGGGGGGCGATTCGGGAGACCCAGTACTTC,CSVDSGGAIRETQYF,few,TRBV29-1,TRBD2,TRBJ2-5,15
TGTGCCAGCTCACGAGAGACAGTTGAAGCTTTCTTT,CASSRETVEAFF,NA,TRBV18,NA,TRBJ1-1,12
TGTGCCAGCAGCTCGGCCCCGGGACAGGGAGGCTATGGCTACACCTTC,CASSSAPGQGGYGYTF,few,TRBV9,TRBD1,TRBJ1-2,16
TGCGCCAGCAGCTTGTCCCAGGGTGAAGAGCAGTACTTC,CASSLSQGEEQYF,NA,TRBV5-1,NA,TRBJ2-7,13
TGTGCCACCAGCAGAGATCGGCGGGGGGGCCCCGGGGAGCTGTTTTTT,CATSRDRRGGPGELFF,few,TRBV15,TRBD2,TRBJ2-2,16
TGTGCCAGCAGTTACTCGCGAGGACAGGTTATCAACTTC,CASSYSRGQVINF,few,TRBV6-5,TRBD1,TRBJ2-5,13
TGCGCCAGCAGCTTACAGGAGACCCAGTACTTC,CASSLQETQYF,few,TRBV5-1,NA,TRBJ2-5,11
TGCGCCAGCAGCTTGGCCCCGGGAGGCACAGATACGCAGTATTTT,CASSLAPGGTDTQYF,few,TRBV5-1,NA,TRBJ2-3,15
TGTGCCAGCAGTTATCTGTATGGCTACACCTTC,CASSYLYGYTF,NA,TRBV28,NA,TRBJ1-2,11
TGTGCCAGCAGCTTAGGACAGGGGAGCTCCTACAATGAGCAGTTCTTC,CASSLGQGSSYNEQFF,NA,TRBV9,TRBD1,TRBJ2-1,16
TGTGCCAGCAGCTTGGGCCAGGGGGCCTCGGGCTACACCTTC,CASSLGQGASGYTF,NA,TRBV7-9,TRBD1,TRBJ1-2,14
TGTGCCAGCAGGGGGACAGCAGATTCACCCCTCCACTTT,CASRGTADSPLHF,NA,TRBV6-1,TRBD1,TRBJ1-6,13
TGCGCCAGCGGCCTAACAGGGAACACCGGGGAGCTGTTTTTT,CASGLTGNTGELFF,NA,TRBV5-1,NA,TRBJ2-2,14
TGTGCTAGTGGTTTGGTAATGGGACTAGCGGTTTACAATGAGCAGTTCTTC,CASGLVMGLAVYNEQFF,few,TRBV12-5,TRBD2,TRBJ2-1,17
TGTGCCAGCAGCTTAGCGGGGGGAACGGGTGGCTACACCTTC,CASSLAGGTGGYTF,few,TRBV7-2,NA,TRBJ1-2,14
TGTGCCAGCAGTGTACAGGGGACTGGGGCCAACGTCCTGACTTTC,CASSVQGTGANVLTF,NA,TRBV6-1,TRBD1,TRBJ2-6,15
TGCGCCAGCAGCTTAACTTCAAGCTCCTACAATGAGCAGTTCTTC,CASSLTSSSYNEQFF,NA,TRBV5-1,NA,TRBJ2-1,15
TGTGCCAGCAGCCAAAGACCTGGGACTAGCGAGGGCCAAGAGACCCAGTACTTC,CASSQRPGTSEGQETQYF,few,TRBV4-2,TRBD2,TRBJ2-5,18
TGTGCCAGCGGCGATACAGGGACGGGTGAGCAGTTCTTC,CASGDTGTGEQFF,NA,TRBV2,NA,TRBJ2-1,13
TGCGCCAGCAGTGAGTCGGAAGTAGCGGGGATATACAATGAGCAGTTCTTC,CASSESEVAGIYNEQFF,few,TRBV10-2,TRBD2,TRBJ2-1,17
TGTGCCAGCAGCTCCCTTAGCGGTTCCTACGAGCAGTACTTC,CASSSLSGSYEQYF,few,TRBV11-2,NA,TRBJ2-7,14
TGTGCCAGCAGCCCCGGGACAGGGTTAGATCAGCCCCAGCATTTT,CASSPGTGLDQPQHF,few,TRBV7-6,TRBD1,TRBJ1-5,15
TGTGCCAGCAGCGTCGGGGGAGGGGGGGACTATGGCTACACCTTC,CASSVGGGGDYGYTF,NA,TRBV9,NA,TRBJ1-2,15
TGTGCCAGCAGGGCTAGCGGGAGCTCCTACGAGCAGTACTTC,CASRASGSSYEQYF,few,TRBV25-1,TRBD2,TRBJ2-7,14